Below, 29 T cell receptor beta chains from the same sample are listed, as sequenced in a study of identical twins. TCRdb used MiXCR to reprocess the 5' RACE reads, holding one entry per CDR3 protein. The sample shows some 1,600,000 distinct CDR3 sequences, about 32% of them seen only once. The specimen sequenced was cord blood. The receptors derive from a newborn girl in good health.

The sample holds a few counts of this clonotype. The chain joins TRBV27 to TRBJ2-7; TRBD2 might be the D (5 bases). Germline V gene lookup returns CDR1 MNHEY and CDR2 SMNVEV (reference sequence). Trimming left V 6 bases short and J 0 bases short, with 15 bases between. The CDR3 is 15 residues long. The chain's CDR3 is CASSERLAPSYEQYF. CDR3 nucleotide sequence: TGTGCCAGCAGCGAGCGCCTAGCACCCTCCTACGAGCAGTACTTC.

This clonotype was detected only a few times. The chain has TRBV3-1 and TRBJ2-2; D is ambiguous. The ends were cut back, 1 base at V and 5 bases at J, with 5 bases in the middle. CDR3 length: 13 amino acids. CDR1 LGHDT and CDR2 YNNKEL come from the germline V gene (reference sequence). The DNA for the CDR3 is TGTGCCAGCAGCCAAGTCTTAACCGGGGAGCTGTTTTTT. Translation gives CASSQVLTGELFF.

The chain employs TRBV3-1 and TRBJ2-3; 10 bases fit TRBD2. J gave up 1 base and V 6 bases, and 16 bases lay outside the gene matches. From germline, CDR1 is LGHDT and CDR2 YNNKEL (reference sequence). This CDR3 is built from 19 residues. The CDR3 nucleotides read TGTGCCAGCAGGCCAAAGGCCCGCTTAGCGGGAGGTGGCACAGATACGCAGTATTTT. Translated: CASRPKARLAGGGTDTQYF.

This clonotype was detected a few times. The genes are TRBV20-1 and TRBJ2-3; 10 nucleotides align to TRBD2. Germline values: CDR1 DFQATT, CDR2 SNEGSKA (reference sequence). There are 17 residues in the CDR3. V shed 2 bases, J shed 0 bases, and the junction held 8 bases outside the gene matches. The CDR3 protein is CSARSFLAGASTDTQYF. CDR3 bases: TGCAGTGCTAGAAGTTTCCTAGCGGGGGCTAGCACAGATACGCAGTATTTT.

The J gene is TRBJ2-3, the V gene TRBV28, with TRBD1 identical over 7 bases. The CDR3 is made up of 14 amino acids. The germline CDR1 and CDR2 sequences are MDHEN and SYDVKM. The V segment lost 3 bases and the J segment 4 bases; nucleotides outside the gene matches: 4. The CDR3 spells CASSFGQVADTQYF. The DNA for the CDR3 is TGTGCCAGCAGTTTCGGACAGGTAGCAGATACGCAGTATTTT.

This clonotype has more than one count but fewer than ten. The V call is TRBV6-2 or TRBV6-3, the J call TRBJ2-3, with a possible D match to TRBD2 (5 bases). This CDR3 has 12 residues. Trimming removed 6 bases from V and 7 bases from J, with 11 bases in between. Per germline, CDR1 MNHEY and CDR2 SVGEGT. As DNA, the CDR3 is TGTGCCAGCAGCGCTAGCTTACATACGCAGTATTTT. Translating gives CASSASLHTQYF.

V usage is TRBV27 and J usage is TRBJ2-3; TRBD1 matches 7 bases. This CDR3 is 15 amino acids long. Germline V gene lookup returns CDR1 MNHEY and CDR2 SMNVEV (reference sequence). V lost 5 bases, J lost 2 bases, and 7 bases stayed unmatched. The CDR3: CASSRDRVNTDTQYF. The CDR3 coding sequence is TGTGCCAGCAGTCGAGACAGGGTTAACACAGATACGCAGTATTTT.

The chain is built from TRBV11-2 and TRBJ2-3, with D hard to call. V gave up 4 bases and J gave up 11 bases, with 16 bases separating them. CDR3 size: 13 residues. Germline V CDR1 and CDR2: SGHAT, FQNNGV. CDR3: CASSSLVTELQYF. As DNA, the CDR3 is TGTGCCAGCAGCTCCCTAGTGACCGAGCTGCAGTATTTT.

This chain links TRBV4-1 with TRBJ2-3; D call uncertain. V was trimmed by 3 bases and J by 8 bases, leaving 9 bases between them. Germline V gene data show CDR1 as MGHRA and CDR2 as YSYEKL. The length of the CDR3 is 12 residues. The CDR3 region has the DNA TGCGCCAGCAGCCACCCGGTGGGTACGCAGTATTTT. It codes for CASSHPVGTQYF.

This sequence joins TRBV20-1 and TRBJ2-7, with a weak D call TRBD1 (6 bases). The ends were cut back, 3 bases at V and 0 bases at J, with 15 bases in the middle. The V gene's germline CDR1 is DFQATT and CDR2 SNEGSKA (reference sequence). This CDR3 has 15 residues. CDR3 in DNA: TGCAGTGCTAGTAAGCCCCTGACAGGCTCCTACGAGCAGTACTTC. The encoded protein is CSASKPLTGSYEQYF.

The gene calls are TRBV15 and TRBJ2-3; TRBD1 agrees at 7 bases. This CDR3 contains 14 residues. The V gene end was trimmed by 3 bases and the J gene end by 2 bases; junction bases not matched to a gene: 2. Germline CDR1 reads LNHNV; CDR2 reads YYDKDF (reference sequence). The CDR3 DNA is TGTGCCACCAGCAGGACAGGGCACACAGATACGCAGTATTTT. The encoded protein is CATSRTGHTDTQYF. Using reference TRBV15 and TRBJ2-3 for the parts outside the CDR3, the full variable domain is DAMVIQNPRYQVTQFGKPVTLSCSQTLNHNVMYWYQQKSSQAPKLLFHYYDKDFNNEADTPDNFQSRRPNTSFCFLDIRSPGLGDTAMYLCATSRTGHTDTQYFGPGTRLTVL.

The chain combines TRBV20-1 with TRBJ1-2; D not certain. The germline V gene encodes CDR1 DFQATT and CDR2 SNEGSKA (reference sequence). The CDR3 is 10 amino acids. CDR3 amino acids: CRPRRPGYTF. As DNA, the CDR3 is TGCAGGCCCCGTCGGCCCGGCTACACCTTC.

This clonotype came up many times. The chain carries TRBV29-1 and TRBJ2-7, with 10 bases lining up with TRBD2. In germline, CDR1 is SQVTM, CDR2 ANQGSEA. After removal of 1 base from V and 0 bases from J, the junction contained 0 bases not matched to a gene. The CDR3 sequence is 14 residues long. The CDR3 bases are TGCAGCGTTGAAGTAGCGGGGGGCTCCTACGAGCAGTACTTC. This encodes CSVEVAGGSYEQYF.

The chain employs TRBV5-1 and TRBJ2-1, with TRBD1 identical over 7 bases. The germline CDR1 and CDR2 sequences are SGHRS and YFSETQ. The V gene end was trimmed by 4 bases and the J gene end by 4 bases; junction bases not matched to a gene: 14. The CDR3 consists of 17 residues. The CDR3 DNA sequence: TGCGCCAGCAGCCCCTCCCTACAGGGGAAGATATACAATGAGCAGTTCTTC. Protein: CASSPSLQGKIYNEQFF.

The chain joins TRBV20-1 to TRBJ2-1; D remains unclear. Trimming took 0 bases from V and 3 from J, leaving 9 bases between them. CDR1 and CDR2 from the germline V gene are DFQATT and SNEGSKA (reference sequence). The CDR3 sequence is 14 residues long. The CDR3 nucleotides are TGCAGTGCTAGAGATTCGGAGTTCTACAATGAGCAGTTCTTC. Encoded protein: CSARDSEFYNEQFF.

The chain has TRBV12-3 or TRBV12-4 and TRBJ1-2, with D maybe TRBD1 (6 bases). The germline V and J ends were trimmed by 8 bases and 1 base, with 20 bases remaining between them. The CDR3 sequence is 16 residues long. CDR3 nucleotides: TGTGCCAGCCGGGACATCTACCTCGCGCGTAACTATGGCTACACCTTC. Its protein is CASRDIYLARNYGYTF.

This clonotype was seen more than once but under ten times. The gene calls are TRBV12-3 or TRBV12-4 and TRBJ2-1; TRBD2 might be the D (6 bases). The length of the CDR3 is 17 residues. V was cut by 6 bases and J by 0 bases, with 18 bases left in between. The CDR3 loop reads CASSPVGRGTSYNEQFF. In DNA, the CDR3 is TGTGCCAGCAGCCCGGTTGGACGGGGGACCTCCTACAATGAGCAGTTCTTC.

This clonotype has at least ten counts. The CDR3 nucleotides read TGCGCCAGCAGCTTGCTTGGGACAGGGGGCAATGAGCAGTTCTTC. Protein sequence: CASSLLGTGGNEQFF. The chain employs TRBV5-1 and TRBJ2-1, with 11 bases lining up with TRBD1. Germline V lookup: CDR1 SGHRS, CDR2 YFSETQ. The CDR3 loop spans 15 amino acids. V dropped 1 base and J dropped 6; count of bases not matched to a gene: 3.

This clonotype has only a few counts. CDR3 sequence reads: CASSLLPGSGDTQYF. For the CDR3, the DNA is TGCGCCAGCAGCCTCCTCCCCGGTTCGGGAGATACGCAGTATTTT. The chain carries TRBV4-1 and TRBJ2-3, with D uncertain. The V gene's germline CDR1 is MGHRA and CDR2 YSYEKL. The CDR3 spans 15 residues. V shed 4 bases and J shed 5 bases, with 16 bases lying between them.

CDR3 loop: CASSLDLHFPDGYTF. The CDR3 DNA follows: TGTGCCAGCAGCTTAGATTTGCATTTCCCCGATGGCTACACCTTC. The chain is built from TRBV7-2 and TRBJ1-2; D gene unclear. This CDR3 has 15 residues. Germline loops: CDR1 SGHTA, CDR2 FQGNSA. The ends were cut back, 1 base at V and 6 bases at J, with 15 bases in the middle.

V usage is TRBV5-1 and J usage is TRBJ1-5; possible D gene TRBD1, 5 bases. Trimming took 4 bases from V and 7 from J, leaving 18 bases between them. Per germline, CDR1 SGHRS and CDR2 YFSETQ. CDR3 length: 15 residues. CDR3 in amino acids: CASSPGGGIWQPQHF. As DNA, the CDR3 is TGCGCCAGCAGCCCGGGGGGAGGTATCTGGCAGCCCCAGCATTTT.

This clonotype came up many times. The genes are TRBV7-2 and TRBJ2-3; D is unclear. CDR1 is SGHTA, CDR2 FQGNSA, per germline. Between the trimmed V and J ends, which lost 3 bases and 5 bases, there was a span of 6 bases. The CDR3 loop spans 12 amino acids. CDR3 protein: CASSFGLDTQYF. The CDR3 nucleotides read TGTGCCAGCAGCTTCGGGTTAGATACGCAGTATTTT.

This clonotype was counted only a few times. The gene calls are TRBV20-1 and TRBJ2-7; 8 positions agree with TRBD2. The CDR3 runs 11 residues. V was pared by 6 bases and J by 6 bases, with 4 bases of the junction left unmatched. Germline V CDR1 and CDR2: DFQATT, SNEGSKA (reference sequence). This chain's CDR3 is CSAGGGGEQYF. As DNA, the CDR3 is TGCAGTGCCGGGGGGGGTGGCGAGCAGTACTTC.

The CDR3 DNA is TGTGCCAGCAGTTTTTCTCGTCTGGGACAGGAAAGACTTAATGCTTTCTTT. It translates to CASSFSRLGQERLNAFF. The chain recombines TRBV28 with TRBJ1-1; 8 positions match TRBD1. Germline CDR1 and CDR2: MDHEN and SYDVKM. This CDR3 comprises 17 residues. J lost 11 bases, V lost 3 bases, and 20 bases had no gene match.

V and J are TRBV7-9 and TRBJ2-7; 7 bases fit TRBD1. Losses at the gene ends were 7 bases for V and 2 bases for J; bases not matched to a gene: 5. Looked up from germline, CDR1 is SEHNR and CDR2 is FQNEAQ (reference sequence). The CDR3 totals 13 residues. The CDR3 protein is CASMRQGAYEQYF. CDR3 DNA sequence: TGTGCCAGCATGAGGCAGGGGGCCTACGAGCAGTACTTC.

As concerns this clonotype: Just one base apart from a much larger clone, this may be a read error. The V gene is TRBV11-2, the J gene TRBJ2-7; the match to TRBD2 covers 7 bases. Matching the DNA end better, TRBJ2-5 makes the J call doubtful. The CDR3 extends over 15 amino acids. Germline loops: CDR1 SGHAT, CDR2 FQNNGV. The CDR3: CASSQRLALPKTQYF. The CDR3, as DNA: TGTGCCAGCAGCCAGAGACTAGCATTGCCGAAGACCCAGTACTTC.

This clonotype was picked up a small number of times. J is TRBJ2-5 and V is TRBV7-2; 7 positions match TRBD1. The CDR3 contains 15 residues. The germline CDR1 and CDR2 sequences are SGHTA and FQGNSA. J was trimmed by 3 bases and V by 4 bases; bases with no gene match: 8. CDR3 sequence (DNA): TGTGCCAGCAGCTCCCAACAGGGGCGGAAAGAGACCCAGTACTTC. Its translation: CASSSQQGRKETQYF.

The rearrangement joins TRBV20-1 to TRBJ2-4; 11 bases line up with TRBD1. The CDR3 loop spans 15 amino acids. Germline-derived CDR1 and CDR2 are DFQATT and SNEGSKA (reference sequence). Trimming took 6 bases from V and 2 from J; bases not matched to a gene: 6. As DNA, the CDR3 is TGCAGTGCCTACGGACAGGGGGCATCCAAAAACATTCAGTACTTC. Translation: CSAYGQGASKNIQYF.

About this clonotype: Mismatch with germline at one junction end may stem from a read error. The chain carries TRBV7-9 and TRBJ2-1; D uncertain. The DNA end favors TRBJ2-7, so the J call may be wrong. The CDR3 totals 16 residues. Germline values: CDR1 SEHNR, CDR2 FQNEAQ (reference sequence). The CDR3 DNA reads as TGCGCCAGCAGCTTAGGTTGGCGGAGCTCCTACAATGAGCAGTACTTC. It specifies CASSLGWRSSYNEQYF.